This entry features one T cell receptor (beta chain) sequence. The target of this receptor is not known. No base-level quality is on record; no much larger clone is a single base apart. The source of the sample is a study of CD8 T cell repertoires and HIV-1 epitope variants (dated by TCRdb to between 2020 and 2021). Concerning the study at large: Twenty-five peptides representing autologous and known Gag and Nef epitope variants were each used to stimulate T cells in separate culture wells. T cells were enriched using the EasySep Human T Cell Enrichment Kit and then co-cultured with an equal number of autologous T cell-negative cells acting as antigen-presenting cells. The control conditions were a CMV, EBV and flu peptide pool, the Ebola AY9 epitope as a negative control, and a well with no peptide. Tested epitopes included three Gag epitope families and Nef HW9 and YT9. A total of some 83 T cell cultures were run, with each culture condition done in triplicate except for one peptide, which was done in duplicate. Cultures ran for around 10 days in IMDM with gentamicin, with half-media changes on days 3 and 7 adding IL-2, IL-7 and IL-15. An aliquot of 1M T cells was saved as an uncultured baseline condition, separate from the 80 to 85 T cell cultures.

The EasySep Human CD8+ T Cell Enrichment Kit was used on day 10 to isolate CD8+ T cells from every culture. The immunoSEQ platform was used to sequence TCR beta CDR3 regions at survey depth. The QIAamp DNA micro kit was used to extract genomic DNA from every cultured and uncultured CD8+ T cell population. In the paper's pipeline: Any sample with under 5,000 productive reads was excluded, and this exclusion removed about 6% of the roughly 80 cultures stimulated with HIV peptides. A MANAFEST web app trimmed sequences to CDR3 and removed nonproductive sequences, CDR3s under 5 amino acids, and those not starting C or ending F/W. Antigen-specific clonotypes had to expand in at least 2 of 3 replicates versus no-peptide control at FDR 0.01, only within one epitope family. Specific clonotypes also needed at least fivefold higher frequency than in wells stimulated with peptides from other epitope families. TCRdb limited this immuneACCESS table to in-frame rearrangements with V and J called. A share of clones is missing; checked studies link under half to unresolved V genes, and the rest is unexplained. The D gene and trimming were derived from the DNA, and the V and J assignments and clone size from that table. The sample table shows thousands of clones, and 55% to 65% are seen once. The ten biggest clones cover approximately 40% of the sample.

Including the terminal cysteine and phenylalanine, the CDR3 comprises 12 residues. Here the CDR3 DNA is all that survives: 36 bases in frame from base 1. The germline V gene gives CDR1 as SGHRS and CDR2 as YFSETQ. Between the V and J ends, shortened by 0 bases and 6 bases respectively, the junction contains 7 bases. The full study reports these points: Roughly five clonotypes recognized the Nef KF9 family and one clonotype recognized the HW9 family, while no responses to the TAALDMSHF plasma variant were seen. Of the nine antigen-specific TCR beta clonotypes identified, five to seven appeared cross-reactive for autologous or known escape epitope variants. Only TCR beta chains were identified by the assay, and proliferation to antigen, not T cell function or cytokine profile, was indicated.

Sequences were obtained from cultured CD8+ T cells derived from PBMCs. The receptor was derived from a male donor with HIV. This sequence uses TRBV5-1 and TRBJ2-7; confidence is insufficient to name the D gene. The DNA is TGCGCCAGCAGCTTGGACAGTGGCGAGCAGTACTTC. This encodes CASSLDSGEQYF.